A single sample gave rise to the 27 T cell receptor beta chains below, sequenced in a study of beta chain features in type 1 diabetes. These receptors lack a known antigen. The isolated RNA, all of it, was reverse transcribed, so expressed TCRB transcripts were what got sequenced. Generated by immunoSEQ multiplex PCR, the TCRdb table keeps only in-frame clones and is missing some. The sample records more than 300,000 clones, around 10% being singletons. General observations from the study: Type 1 diabetes patients showed a moderate but significant shortening of TCRB CDR3s in all four CD4+ subsets.

Source material: central memory CD4+ T cells from blood. The receptors originated from a man younger than 45 with type 1 diabetes.

This rearrangement joins TRBV19 to TRBJ2-7, with 7 bases lining up with TRBD2. This CDR3 comprises 13 residues. J was trimmed by 3 bases and V by 10 bases; bases with no gene match: 9. Germline V gene data show CDR1 as LNHDA and CDR2 as SQIVND (reference sequence). DNA of the CDR3: TGTGCCACTCGAAAAGCGGGGCTCTACGAGCAGTACTTC. This codes for CATRKAGLYEQYF.

The genes are TRBV28 and TRBJ2-7, with 8 positions matching TRBD1. V trimming: 6 bases; J trimming: 4 bases; junction bases outside the gene matches: 11. CDR1 is MDHEN and CDR2 is SYDVKM in the germline V gene. This CDR3 is built from 15 residues. CDR3 coding DNA: TGTGCCAGCAGCTCGCCCGGGACAGGCTCTTACGAGCAGTACTTC. Amino acid sequence: CASSSPGTGSYEQYF.

This sequence joins TRBV7-2 and TRBJ1-2, with a tentative D call TRBD1 (5 bases). V lost 3 bases to trimming and J lost 8 bases, with 10 bases between them. The CDR3 runs to 12 residues. CDR1 is SGHTA and CDR2 is FQGNSA in the germline V gene. The CDR3 spells CASSFPGGGYTF. The DNA of the CDR3 is TGTGCCAGCAGCTTCCCCGGGGGGGGCTACACCTTC.

The table lists this clone with a few counts. This chain links TRBV2 with TRBJ2-2; D remains unclear. Looked up from germline, CDR1 is SNHLY and CDR2 is FYNNEI. Trimming left V 6 bases short and J 3 bases short, with 14 bases between. This CDR3 is built from 15 residues. In DNA, the CDR3 is TGTGCCAGCAGGAAGGACCCAACGGACACCGGGGAGCTGTTTTTT. It specifies CASRKDPTDTGELFF. Complete variable domain (other parts from reference TRBV2 and TRBJ2-2): EPEVTQTPSHQVTQMGQEVILRCVPISNHLYFYWYRQILGQKVEFLVSFYNNEISEKSEIFDDQFSVERPDGSNFTLKIRSTKLEDSAMYFCASRKDPTDTGELFFGEGSRLTVL.

The chain carries TRBV5-5 and TRBJ2-7; TRBD1 matches at 8 bases. The CDR3 spans 14 residues. The J segment lost 2 bases and the V segment lost 5 bases, leaving 6 bases of the junction unmatched. Germline values: CDR1 SGHKS, CDR2 YYEKEE (reference sequence). CDR3: CASRPRQGPYEQYF. For the CDR3, the DNA is TGTGCCAGCAGGCCTCGACAGGGGCCCTACGAGCAGTACTTC.

This rearrangement joins TRBV6-5 to TRBJ2-7; perhaps TRBD2 as D (6 bases). The CDR3 totals 16 residues. With 0 bases removed from V and 0 bases from J, the gap between germline ends came to 12 bases. CDR1 is MNHEY and CDR2 is SVGAGI in the germline V gene. This CDR3 is CASSYSWSGSSYEQYF. The DNA for the CDR3 is TGTGCCAGCAGTTACTCGTGGTCCGGGAGCTCCTACGAGCAGTACTTC.

The V and J genes are TRBV11-3 and TRBJ2-1; D assignment may be TRBD1 or TRBD2 (6 bases each). Per the germline V gene, CDR1 is SGHNT and CDR2 is YENEEA. V lost 6 bases and J lost 6, with 15 bases in between. CDR3 size: 14 residues. CDR3 residues: CASRRREGGNEQFF. CDR3 sequence (DNA): TGTGCCAGCAGAAGGCGGGAAGGGGGCAATGAGCAGTTCTTC.

This clone was observed a few times. This chain joins TRBV10-3 and TRBJ2-5, with 9 bases that match TRBD2. The J call is in doubt because the DNA end fits TRBJ2-7 better. Germline loops: CDR1 ENHRY, CDR2 SYGVKD. This CDR3 contains 17 residues. CDR3 nucleotides: TGTGCCATCAGTCCAGGCACAACCGGGACTAGCTTCTACGAGCAGTACTTC. The encoded protein is CAISPGTTGTSFYEQYF.

This clone turned up a few times. The chain links TRBV6-4 to TRBJ2-5; 10 bases are shared with TRBD2. The CDR3 spans 16 residues. V trimming: 6 bases; J trimming: 4 bases; junction bases outside the gene matches: 11. Germline lookup yields CDR1 MRHNA and CDR2 SNTAGT. The CDR3 is CASREASGSFTETQYF. The DNA for the CDR3 is TGTGCCAGCAGGGAAGCTAGCGGGAGTTTCACAGAGACCCAGTACTTC.

The chain is built from TRBV7-3 and TRBJ2-1, with 11 bases fitting TRBD2. The CDR3 has 15 amino acids. The germline gives CDR1 SGHTA, CDR2 FQGTGA. J lost 5 bases, V lost 5 bases, and 5 bases had no gene match. The CDR3 reads CASSVGTSGNNEQFF. For the CDR3, the DNA is TGTGCCAGCAGCGTCGGGACTAGCGGCAACAATGAGCAGTTCTTC.

At least ten counts were recorded for this clone. The chain links TRBV4-2 to TRBJ1-4; D remains ambiguous. V was trimmed by 4 bases and J by 5 bases, leaving 8 bases between them. CDR3 size: 13 residues. The germline gives CDR1 LGHNA, CDR2 YNFKEQ. CDR3 protein: CASSPDRNEKLFF. CDR3 bases: TGTGCCAGCAGCCCGGACCGGAATGAAAAACTGTTTTTT.

This clone was counted ten times or more. The chain links TRBV7-2 to TRBJ2-5; 9 nucleotides align to TRBD2. Germline V gene lookup returns CDR1 SGHTA and CDR2 FQGNSA. This CDR3 region has 16 residues. J gave up 4 bases and V 1 base, and 7 bases lay outside the gene matches. The CDR3 DNA reads TGTGCCAGCAGCTTAGTCCGCAGGCGGGAGGGAGAGACCCAGTACTTC. Encoded protein: CASSLVRRREGETQYF.

The chain carries TRBV11-3 and TRBJ2-1; TRBD2 agrees at 10 bases. V was pared by 4 bases and J by 5 bases, with 8 bases of the junction left unmatched. This CDR3 spans 16 amino acids. Germline values: CDR1 SGHNT, CDR2 YENEEA. DNA for the CDR3: TGTGCCAGCAGCTCTAGGGCAACTAGCGGGAACAATGAGCAGTTCTTC. The encoded protein is CASSSRATSGNNEQFF.

A few counts support this clone. This rearrangement joins TRBV5-6 to TRBJ1-3; no clear D. Germline V gene lookup returns CDR1 SGHDT and CDR2 YYEEEE. The CDR3 consists of 14 residues. Trimming pared 4 bases from V and 4 bases from J, leaving 12 bases between. DNA for the CDR3: TGTGCCAGCAGCCACTTAACGAAAGGAAACACCATATATTTT. This sequence encodes CASSHLTKGNTIYF.

The CDR3 is CAIKGDQIYTGELFF. The DNA for the CDR3 is TGTGCCATCAAAGGGGACCAGATTTACACCGGGGAGCTGTTTTTT. This sequence joins TRBV10-3 and TRBJ2-2; D may match TRBD1 or TRBD2 (5 bases each). The V end was cut by 7 bases, the J end by 3 bases, with 15 bases between. This CDR3 spans 15 amino acids. Per the germline V gene, CDR1 is ENHRY and CDR2 is SYGVKD.

This clone was counted only a few times. The chain is built from TRBV29-1 and TRBJ2-3; 11 nucleotides match TRBD2. The germline gives CDR1 SQVTM, CDR2 ANQGSEA. The J segment lost 4 bases and the V segment lost 6 bases, leaving 3 bases of the junction unmatched. This CDR3 comprises 13 residues. The CDR3 DNA follows: TGCAGCGTGAAACTAGCGGGAGCAGATACGCAGTATTTT. Translating gives CSVKLAGADTQYF.

This clone was counted a few times. The J gene is TRBJ1-2, the V gene TRBV2; no reliable D call. With 10 bases removed from V and 1 base from J, the gap between germline ends came to 7 bases. The CDR3 is made up of 11 amino acids. Per the germline V gene, CDR1 is SNHLY and CDR2 is FYNNEI. The CDR3 is CATFFNYGYTF. As DNA, the CDR3 is TGTGCCACATTCTTTAACTATGGCTACACCTTC. Full variable domain (remainder filled in from reference TRBV2 and TRBJ1-2): EPEVTQTPSHQVTQMGQEVILRCVPISNHLYFYWYRQILGQKVEFLVSFYNNEISEKSEIFDDQFSVERPDGSNFTLKIRSTKLEDSAMYFCATFFNYGYTFGSGTRLTVV.

In its sample, this clone was seen a few times. V and J are TRBV7-2 and TRBJ2-7, with 9 bases fitting TRBD1. CDR3 length: 17 amino acids. Germline lookup yields CDR1 SGHTA and CDR2 FQGNSA. V dropped 5 bases and J dropped 0; count of bases not matched to a gene: 11. CDR3 sequence (DNA): TGTGCCAGCAGCCTCCGAATAGGACAGGGGAACTCCTACGAGCAGTACTTC. Amino acid sequence: CASSLRIGQGNSYEQYF.

V gene TRBV11-1 combines with J gene TRBJ2-1; tentative D call: TRBD1 (5 bases). The CDR3 consists of 16 residues. Germline lookup yields CDR1 SGHAT and CDR2 FQDESV (reference sequence). V dropped 2 bases and J dropped 6 bases, with 17 bases sitting between them. The CDR3 nucleotides are TGTGCCAGCAGCTTAAGTGGGTCAGGGTTTGGCAATGAGCAGTTCTTC. It encodes CASSLSGSGFGNEQFF.

In this sample, this clone turned up a few times. V gene TRBV2 combines with J gene TRBJ2-3, with 8 bases aligning to TRBD2. The CDR3 runs 16 residues. With V trimmed by 1 base and J by 0 bases, 3 bases remained unmatched. The germline gives CDR1 SNHLY, CDR2 FYNNEI. The CDR3 here is CASSEGASGSTDTQYF. CDR3 DNA: TGTGCCAGCAGTGAAGGGGCTAGCGGGAGCACAGATACGCAGTATTTT.

The V and J genes are TRBV6-5 and TRBJ2-6; no firm D call. Germline V CDR1 and CDR2: MNHEY, SVGAGI. V was clipped by 6 bases and J by 0 bases, with 9 bases between them. The CDR3 consists of 15 residues. The CDR3 DNA follows: TGTGCCAGCAGCCATACAGTCTCTGGGGCCAACGTCCTGACTTTC. Encoded protein: CASSHTVSGANVLTF.

This chain connects TRBV7-2 to TRBJ2-1, with 9 bases lining up with TRBD1. V trimming: 5 bases; J trimming: 9 bases; junction bases outside the gene matches: 5. Per the germline V gene, CDR1 is SGHTA and CDR2 is FQGNSA. This CDR3 has 13 amino acids. CDR3 nucleotides: TGTGCCAGCAGCCGTACAGGGGGCGTTGAGCAGTTCTTC. Translating it yields CASSRTGGVEQFF.

This sequence joins TRBV11-2 and TRBJ2-7; D gene ambiguous. V was shortened by 5 bases and J by 1 base, with 15 bases between the two germline ends. The CDR3 consists of 15 residues. The germline V gene encodes CDR1 SGHAT and CDR2 FQNNGV. As DNA, the CDR3 is TGTGCCAGCAGCCCCACGGTAGGGCTTTCCTACGAGCAGTACTTC. It translates to CASSPTVGLSYEQYF.

This clone was seen a few times. This chain links TRBV30 with TRBJ2-7, with 8 bases lining up with TRBD1. The CDR3 runs 15 residues. Germline V lookup: CDR1 GTSNPN, CDR2 SVGIG (reference sequence). Trimming removed 5 bases from V and 5 bases from J; junction bases left unmatched: 14. The CDR3 reads CAWGGSTGTGDEQYF. DNA of the CDR3: TGTGCCTGGGGTGGGTCCACCGGGACAGGAGACGAGCAGTACTTC.

This clone was found many times. The chain links TRBV7-9 to TRBJ2-7, with unresolved D. Germline CDR1 and CDR2: SEHNR and FQNEAQ (reference sequence). V was shortened by 8 bases and J by 2 bases, with 10 bases between the two germline ends. This CDR3 has 12 residues. CDR3: CASCRDTYEQYF. In DNA, the CDR3 is TGTGCCAGCTGTAGAGACACCTACGAGCAGTACTTC. The variable domain in full, completed from reference TRBV7-9 and TRBJ2-7, reads DTGVSQNPRHKITKRGQNVTFRCDPISEHNRLYWYRQTLGQGPEFLTYFQNEAQLEKSRLLSDRFSAERPKGSFSTLEIQRTEQGDSAMYLCASCRDTYEQYFGPGTRLTVT.

This clone was counted a few times. The chain carries TRBV6-5 and TRBJ1-1; no clear D gene. Trimming left V 5 bases short and J 8 bases short, with 15 bases between. The CDR3 extends over 13 amino acids. Germline CDR1 and CDR2: MNHEY and SVGAGI. In DNA form, the CDR3 reads TGTGCCAGCAGTCCCGTACAAGGGTCAGAAGCTTTCTTT. Its protein product is CASSPVQGSEAFF.

The genes are TRBV7-3 and TRBJ2-2, with D unresolved. The CDR3 contains 14 residues. Trimming removed 3 bases from V and 4 bases from J, with 9 bases in between. Germline-derived CDR1 and CDR2 are SGHTA and FQGTGA. CDR3 amino acids: CASSLLEVTGELFF. The CDR3, as DNA: TGTGCCAGCAGCTTGTTAGAGGTCACCGGGGAGCTGTTTTTT. Full variable domain (outside the CDR3, taken from reference TRBV7-3 and TRBJ2-2): GAGVSQTPSNKVTEKGKYVELRCDPISGHTALYWYRQSLGQGPEFLIYFQGTGAADDSGLPNDRFFAVRPEGSVSTLKIQRTERGDSAVYLCASSLLEVTGELFFGEGSRLTVL.